The 9 T cell receptor beta chains reported below all come from one sample, sequenced in a study of blood T cell repertoires in COVID-19. The table came from immunoSEQ multiplex PCR; TCRdb's copy has only in-frame clones and leaves some out. The table lists hundreds of thousands of clones, about four fifths of them singletons, with 6.5% to 9% in the top ten. Source material: peripheral blood. The receptors here all came from an elderly woman with COVID-19, enrolled during active disease.

This clone was found a few times. This specimen includes other DNA sequences encoding the same CDR3. The chain recombines TRBV5-1 with TRBJ1-5, with a possible D match to TRBD1 (5 bases). CDR3 size: 13 residues. The germline gives CDR1 SGHRS, CDR2 YFSETQ. V dropped 0 bases and J dropped 7 bases, with 8 bases sitting between them. For the CDR3, the DNA is TGCGCCAGCAGCTTGGGGGGGGACCAGCCCCAGCATTTT. As protein: CASSLGGDQPQHF.

The genes are TRBV19 and TRBJ1-3; no clear D. This CDR3 is 14 amino acids long. CDR1 and CDR2 (germline): LNHDA, SQIVND (reference sequence). Deletions cut 4 bases from V and 6 bases from J, with 13 bases between. CDR3 DNA sequence: TGTGCCAGTAGTACCGCCGCCAGGTTAAACACCATATATTTT. Amino acid sequence: CASSTAARLNTIYF.

The V call is TRBV7-2, the J call TRBJ2-5; a weak D match, TRBD2 (6 bases). CDR1 is SGHTA, CDR2 FQGNSA, per germline. V was trimmed by 7 bases and J by 4 bases, leaving 16 bases between them. CDR3 length equals 14 residues. Here the CDR3 reads CASTLLGGGETQYF. CDR3 DNA: TGTGCCAGCACCCTTCTCGGGGGTGGAGAGACCCAGTACTTC. The whole variable domain, filled in from reference TRBV7-2 and TRBJ2-5, reads GAGVSQSPSNKVTEKGKDVELRCDPISGHTALYWYRQSLGQGLEFLIYFQGNSAPDKSGLPSDRFSAERTGGSVSTLTIQRTQQEDSAVYLCASTLLGGGETQYFGPGTRLLVL.

The count of this clone is one. V is TRBV19 and J is TRBJ2-7, with 11 bases matching TRBD2. Germline V gives CDR1 LNHDA, CDR2 SQIVND (reference sequence). V gave up 5 bases and J gave up 2 bases; unmatched junction bases: 5. The CDR3 extends over 15 amino acids. The CDR3 loop reads CASSLPGLAAYEQYF. The CDR3 bases are TGTGCCAGTAGTCTGCCGGGACTAGCGGCCTACGAGCAGTACTTC.

The rearrangement links TRBV9 to TRBJ2-2; D remains unclear. Germline lookup yields CDR1 SGDLS and CDR2 YYNGEE. This CDR3 spans 14 amino acids. V lost 3 bases, J lost 2 bases, and 8 bases lay in between. This CDR3 reads CASSDRVNTGELFF. CDR3 DNA: TGTGCCAGCAGCGACCGGGTCAACACCGGGGAGCTGTTTTTT.

This clone was observed a few times. The chain is built from TRBV13 and TRBJ1-6, with 7 bases matching TRBD1. This CDR3 spans 17 amino acids. Germline V gene sequence: CDR1 PRHDT, CDR2 FYEKMQ (reference sequence). Losses at the gene ends were 5 bases for V and 7 bases for J; bases not matched to a gene: 14. CDR3 nucleotide sequence: TGTGCCAGCAGCCCTAGGACAGGATGGAAGGGAAATTCACCCCTCCACTTT. Translating it yields CASSPRTGWKGNSPLHF.

This clone was observed a handful of times. The rearrangement joins TRBV6-5 to TRBJ1-1, with D unclear. Looked up from germline, CDR1 is MNHEY and CDR2 is SVGAGI. The CDR3 is made up of 11 amino acids. Trimming shortened V by 9 bases and J by 1 base, and 6 bases separated the two germline ends. The CDR3 region is CASTENTEAFF. The CDR3 DNA reads TGTGCCAGTACAGAGAACACTGAAGCTTTCTTT.

V gene TRBV5-1 combines with J gene TRBJ1-6; weak D call: TRBD1 (5 bases). The CDR3 is 14 amino acids. The germline V gene encodes CDR1 SGHRS and CDR2 YFSETQ. Trimming shortened V by 0 bases and J by 11 bases, and 12 bases separated the two germline ends. The CDR3 nucleotides are TGCGCCAGCAGCTTGGGGCAGGGAAGAACACCCCTCCACTTT. Translation: CASSLGQGRTPLHF.

This clone was seen a handful of times. The chain links TRBV7-2 to TRBJ2-5; a possible D gene is TRBD1 (5 bases). The germline V and J ends were trimmed by 5 bases and 4 bases, with 14 bases remaining between them. Germline CDR1 and CDR2: SGHTA and FQGNSA. There are 14 residues in the CDR3. The CDR3 loop reads CASSPRQLRETQYF. CDR3 bases: TGTGCCAGCAGCCCCAGACAGTTGAGAGAGACCCAGTACTTC.